This T cell receptor (beta chain) was recorded in a study of T cells in Graves' hyperthyroidism and ophthalmopathy. Study observations and caveats: Ophthalmopathy, as predicted by the model, came a median approximately 6.5 months after the prediction.

Graves' hyperthyroidism is called stable when ophthalmopathy does not progress within 18 months. V lost 3 bases to trimming and J lost 4 bases, with 12 bases between them. This CDR3 has 15 residues. Looked up from germline, CDR1 is SNHLY and CDR2 is FYNNEI. This clonotype appeared many times. What it binds is unknown. What was amplified from RNA transcripts were TCR beta CDR3 regions. The HTBI primer set served for first-round RT-PCR of the TCR CDR3. TCRdb re-called the multiplex PCR reads through MiXCR, storing one row per CDR3 protein. Here the sample spans roughly 750,000 distinct CDR3 sequences, roughly 17% being singletons.

This TCR was sampled from a man between 18 and 35 years old with Graves' hyperthyroidism. Sequenced input: blood. The genes are TRBV2 and TRBJ2-2; D may correspond to TRBD1 or TRBD2 (7 bases each). The CDR3 spells CASSDRGGSTGELFF. In nucleotides, the CDR3 is TGTGCCAGCAGTGACAGGGGGGGGTCCACCGGGGAGCTGTTTTTT.